This T cell receptor (beta chain) was documented in a study of T cell repertoires in cytomegalovirus infection. Study as a whole: Public TCR beta signatures provided an indication of both CMV infection and a matching HLA type.

Germline V gives CDR1 SQVTM, CDR2 ANQGSEA. This CDR3 has 13 amino acids. V lost 4 bases to trimming and J lost 6 bases, with 13 bases between them. TCRdb re-derived calls from the reads in MiXCR, one entry per CDR3 protein. The sample lists 150,000 to 200,000 distinct CDR3 sequences; 25% to 30% were seen once. Notes on this clonotype: Its antigen is not known.

Study-wide results and limits: CMV carriers having the relevant HLA were flagged by cumulative public TCR beta family frequency. The ex vivo response was dominated by HLA-C-restricted CMV-specific TCR beta clonotypes.

The V call is TRBV29-1, the J call TRBJ1-5; D may be TRBD1 (6 bases). The origin of this receptor is a human donor in good health (CMV status not recorded). Some clones in this sample may be carry-over from other donors' samples. Specimen: PBMCs. The CDR3 is CSVVAGVGQPQHF. The CDR3 DNA reads TGCAGCGTTGTAGCAGGGGTTGGTCAGCCCCAGCATTTT. The full variable domain, in which reference TRBV29-1 and TRBJ1-5 provide the parts outside the CDR3, is SAVISQKPSRDICQRGTSLTIQCQVDSQVTMMFWYRQQPGQSLTLIATANQGSEATYESGFVIDKFPISRPNLTFSTLTVSNMSPEDSSIYLCSVVAGVGQPQHFGDGTRLSIL.